Below, 27 T cell receptor beta chains from the same sample are listed, as sequenced in a study of T-cell reconstitution after alpha-beta-depleted transplantation in children. Preparation of the TCRbeta library involved a method that used unique molecular identifiers. TCRdb called the PCR reads again in MiXCR, with one record for every CDR3 protein. Altogether around 360,000 distinct CDR3 sequences are present, about 9.4% being singletons, with the ten largest covering 2% to 3%. Sequencing used PBMCs from the stem cell graft donor, obtained from the stem cell graft. These receptors all stem from a human donor who donated a stem cell graft to a child with acute lymphoblastic leukemia.

Regarding this clonotype: A much larger clonotype is one base distant, so this may be a read error. The V and J genes are TRBV12-3 or TRBV12-4 and TRBJ1-1; D is undetermined. The CDR3 runs to 14 residues. The ends were cut back, 7 bases at V and 6 bases at J, with 18 bases in the middle. The CDR3 bases are TGTGCCAGCACTTCGTTTGCGGGAACAGCTGAAGCTTTCTTT. As protein: CASTSFAGTAEAFF.

This chain connects TRBV10-3 to TRBJ1-2; maybe TRBD1 (6 bases). V was shortened by 5 bases and J by 7 bases, with 17 bases between the two germline ends. Germline values: CDR1 ENHRY, CDR2 SYGVKD. The length of the CDR3 is 14 residues. The CDR3 bases are TGTGCCATCAGTCTTAACACACAGGGTTCTGGCTACACCTTC. The encoded protein is CAISLNTQGSGYTF.

This clonotype was seen repeatedly, ten times or more. The CDR3: CASSLASSSYNEQFF. As DNA, the CDR3 is TGTGCCAGCAGCTTAGCGAGTAGCTCCTACAATGAGCAGTTCTTC. This sequence joins TRBV7-8 and TRBJ2-1; the D is unclear. The CDR3 has 15 residues. CDR1 and CDR2 (germline): SGHVS, FQNEAQ. V was cut by 0 bases and J by 0 bases, with 6 bases left in between.

This clonotype has only a few counts. The DNA for the CDR3 is TGTGCCAGCAGCGCTGGGGCGGCCAAAAACATTCAGTACTTC. It encodes CASSAGAAKNIQYF. The chain combines TRBV12-3 or TRBV12-4 with TRBJ2-4; maybe TRBD1 (5 bases). The ends were cut back, 6 bases at V and 1 base at J, with 10 bases in the middle. The CDR3 is 14 residues long.

V gene TRBV7-8 combines with J gene TRBJ2-7; the match to TRBD2 covers 10 bases. The length of the CDR3 is 15 residues. V dropped 5 bases and J dropped 3; count of bases not matched to a gene: 7. The germline V gene encodes CDR1 SGHVS and CDR2 FQNEAQ. The CDR3 nucleotides are TGTGCCAGCAGCCCATCCAGACTAGCGGGCTACGAGCAGTACTTC. It is translated as CASSPSRLAGYEQYF.

There are many counts of this clonotype. This chain links TRBV5-1 with TRBJ2-1; 15 bases are shared with TRBD2. The CDR3 totals 17 residues. CDR1 and CDR2 from the germline V gene are SGHRS and YFSETQ. With V trimmed by 0 bases and J by 8 bases, 6 bases remained unmatched. The CDR3 loop is CASSLGTSGRAFHEQFF. The CDR3 DNA is TGCGCCAGCAGCTTGGGGACTAGCGGGAGGGCCTTTCATGAGCAGTTCTTC.

CDR3 DNA: TGTGCCAGCAGCCAACTGGGACTAGCGACCTACAATGAGCAGTTCTTC. It specifies CASSQLGLATYNEQFF. The V gene is TRBV3-1, the J gene TRBJ2-1; 10 nucleotides agree with TRBD2. CDR1 LGHDT and CDR2 YNNKEL come from the germline V gene (reference sequence). V was pared by 2 bases and J by 2 bases, with 3 bases of the junction left unmatched. The CDR3 consists of 16 residues.

This clonotype was counted at least ten times. This chain uses TRBV7-2 with TRBJ2-7; D may be TRBD1 or TRBD2 (5 bases each). Trimming removed 0 bases at V and 2 bases at J, with 11 bases between. Germline V gives CDR1 SGHTA, CDR2 FQGNSA. This CDR3 is 15 amino acids long. The DNA for the CDR3 is TGTGCCAGCAGCTTAGCGCTCGGGACCACCTACGAGCAGTACTTC. It translates to CASSLALGTTYEQYF.

This clonotype was found a few times. The chain combines TRBV5-1 with TRBJ1-1, with a tentative D call TRBD1 (6 bases). The CDR3 extends over 14 amino acids. The V gene's germline CDR1 is SGHRS and CDR2 YFSETQ. Trimming cost V 0 bases and J 4 bases, with 10 bases left between them. In DNA form, the CDR3 reads TGCGCCAGCAGCTTGGCAGGGGTTCTCACTGAAGCTTTCTTT. Protein sequence: CASSLAGVLTEAFF.

This clonotype was picked up a small number of times. This chain joins TRBV9 and TRBJ2-3; no reliable D call. Trimming stripped 0 bases from V and 4 bases from J, with 18 bases between. Germline V gene sequence: CDR1 SGDLS, CDR2 YYNGEE. The length of the CDR3 is 17 residues. CDR3 residues: CASSVGPRPSSADTQYF. The CDR3 DNA is TGTGCCAGCAGCGTAGGGCCCCGGCCGTCGAGCGCAGATACGCAGTATTTT.

This clonotype was detected a few times. The rearrangement links TRBV9 to TRBJ2-5; TRBD2 is a possible D gene (5 bases). The germline V gene encodes CDR1 SGDLS and CDR2 YYNGEE. The length of the CDR3 is 14 residues. The germline V and J ends were trimmed by 2 bases and 5 bases, with 13 bases remaining between them. CDR3 residues: CASSVNLARETQYF. CDR3 nucleotide sequence: TGTGCCAGCAGCGTCAATCTAGCCCGGGAGACCCAGTACTTC.

In this sample, this clonotype turned up many times. J is TRBJ2-4 and V is TRBV5-1; tentatively, D is TRBD1 or TRBD2 (6 bases each). The V gene lost 6 bases and the J gene lost 0 bases, with 16 bases spanning the gap. Germline values: CDR1 SGHRS, CDR2 YFSETQ. The CDR3 loop spans 16 amino acids. The CDR3 loop is CASNLGGGLAKNIQYF. The CDR3 bases are TGCGCCAGCAACCTAGGAGGGGGGCTAGCCAAAAACATTCAGTACTTC.

Worth noting for this clonotype: The junction differs from germline at one of its ends, possibly a read error. The chain employs TRBV24-1 and TRBJ2-3, with 9 positions matching TRBD2. Germline V gives CDR1 KGHDR, CDR2 SFDVKD. The CDR3 has 16 amino acids. CDR3 sequence (DNA): TGTGCCACCAGTGATGGACTAGCGACTAGCACAGCTACGCAGTATTTT. Protein: CATSDGLATSTATQYF.

A few counts support this clonotype. This chain joins TRBV30 and TRBJ2-2, with D perhaps matching TRBD1 (5 bases). Germline loops: CDR1 GTSNPN, CDR2 SVGIG (reference sequence). The CDR3 is made up of 17 amino acids. The V and J ends lost 4 bases and 2 bases respectively, with 20 bases between them. In DNA, the CDR3 is TGTGCCTGGAAAACTCTGGGCTGGGGCCGCAACACCGGGGAGCTGTTTTTT. It codes for CAWKTLGWGRNTGELFF.

The chain carries TRBV4-3 and TRBJ1-6; 8 nucleotides agree with TRBD1. CDR3 length equals 20 residues. Germline V CDR1 and CDR2: LGHNA, YSLEER. The V segment lost 4 bases and the J segment 8 bases; nucleotides outside the gene matches: 22. CDR3 nucleotide sequence: TGCGCCAGCAGCCCCTCAAGGTCCCTGGACAGGGTCGAGTCGGATTCACCCCTCCACTTT. Amino acids: CASSPSRSLDRVESDSPLHF.

This clonotype was counted only a few times. V is TRBV11-2 and J is TRBJ2-2; 7 bases map to TRBD2. The junction had 2 bases not matched to a gene; V was cut back by 3 bases and J by 7 bases. The length of the CDR3 is 13 residues. The germline gives CDR1 SGHAT, CDR2 FQNNGV. CDR3 sequence reads: CASSFAGVGELFF. The DNA of the CDR3 is TGTGCCAGCAGCTTCGCGGGAGTCGGGGAGCTGTTTTTT.

The chain has TRBV6-2 or TRBV6-3 and TRBJ2-1, with a possible D match to TRBD1 (5 bases). Germline V gene data show CDR1 as MNHEY and CDR2 as SVGEGT. The CDR3 is 16 residues long. Trimming took off 8 bases at V and 0 bases at J, with 17 bases between the two ends. Here the CDR3 DNA reads TGTGCCAGCGGGATCCTGACAGACCCCTCCTACAATGAGCAGTTCTTC. It encodes CASGILTDPSYNEQFF.

The chain employs TRBV5-1 and TRBJ2-7; D ambiguous. The CDR3 is 15 amino acids. Germline assignment: CDR1 SGHRS and CDR2 YFSETQ. Trimming shortened V by 4 bases and J by 3 bases, and 17 bases separated the two germline ends. CDR3 sequence: CASSPAVLGNYEQYF. DNA for the CDR3: TGCGCCAGCAGCCCGGCCGTTCTAGGCAACTACGAGCAGTACTTC. Looking up the rest from reference TRBV5-1 and TRBJ2-7 gives the full variable domain: KAGVTQTPRYLIKTRGQQVTLSCSPISGHRSVSWYQQTPGQGLQFLFEYFSETQRNKGNFPGRFSGRQFSNSRSEMNVSTLELGDSALYLCASSPAVLGNYEQYFGPGTRLTVT.

J is TRBJ2-3 and V is TRBV30; D might be TRBD1 (6 bases). Germline CDR1 reads GTSNPN; CDR2 reads SVGIG (reference sequence). V shed 4 bases and J shed 1 base, with 12 bases lying between them. The CDR3 runs 14 residues. For the CDR3, the DNA is TGTGCCTGGATCCAGGGGCGGGGCACAGATACGCAGTATTTT. Translation: CAWIQGRGTDTQYF. Variable domain in full (rest from reference TRBV30 and TRBJ2-3): SQTIHQWPATLVQPVGSPLSLECTVEGTSNPNLYWYRQAAGRGLQLLFYSVGIGQISSEVPQNLSASRPQDRQFILSSKKLLLSDSGFYLCAWIQGRGTDTQYFGPGTRLTVL.

Notes on this clonotype: The germline gene is not matched at one end of the junction; a read error may be the cause. This chain connects TRBV12-3 or TRBV12-4 to TRBJ2-1, with 8 bases matching TRBD2. The CDR3 sequence is 19 residues long. Written as DNA, the CDR3 is TGTGCCCGCAGTTTACCAGGGCTAGCGGGCCCCTCCTCCTACAATGAGCAGTTCTTC. Amino acid sequence: CARSLPGLAGPSSYNEQFF.

The CDR3 region has the DNA TGCAGTGCAGCAGCAGGGACCACCTATGGCTACACCTTC. Protein product: CSAAAGTTYGYTF. The chain links TRBV20-1 to TRBJ1-2; weak D call: TRBD1 (5 bases). Germline V gene lookup returns CDR1 DFQATT and CDR2 SNEGSKA (reference sequence). V was shortened by 6 bases and J by 4 bases, with 15 bases between the two germline ends. The length of the CDR3 is 13 residues.

This clonotype has at least ten counts. V is TRBV6-2 or TRBV6-3 and J is TRBJ2-7; possibly TRBD1 for D (5 bases). V lost 4 bases and J lost 0, with 10 bases in between. This CDR3 has 14 amino acids. Germline lookup yields CDR1 MNHEY and CDR2 SVGEGT. The CDR3 loop reads CASSLDNPSYEQYF. The CDR3 DNA is TGTGCCAGCAGTTTGGACAATCCCTCCTACGAGCAGTACTTC.

There are a few counts of this clonotype. The chain uses TRBV6-5 and TRBJ1-5; no definite D call. Germline V CDR1 and CDR2: MNHEY, SVGAGI. Trimming removed 0 bases from V and 4 bases from J, with 10 bases in between. CDR3 size: 15 residues. The CDR3 region is CASSYSLAINQPQHF. The CDR3 DNA reads as TGTGCCAGCAGTTACTCCCTGGCGATTAATCAGCCCCAGCATTTT.

This clonotype occurred a few times. The J gene is TRBJ2-5, the V gene TRBV28; 11 bases are shared with TRBD1. CDR1 and CDR2 from the germline V gene are MDHEN and SYDVKM. Germline trimming cut 5 bases from V and 4 bases from J; bases unmatched to any gene: 6. This CDR3 has 15 amino acids. CDR3 sequence (DNA): TGTGCCAGCAGTGACCGGACAGGGGGCGCAGAGACCCAGTACTTC. This translates into CASSDRTGGAETQYF.

This clonotype was picked up a small number of times. The chain uses TRBV9 and TRBJ2-5; 11 bases are a match to TRBD2. V trimming: 4 bases; J trimming: 5 bases; junction bases outside the gene matches: 7. CDR3 length: 15 amino acids. Looked up from germline, CDR1 is SGDLS and CDR2 is YYNGEE. CDR3 DNA: TGTGCCAGCAGCAATTTAGCGGGAGGGTGGGAGACCCAGTACTTC. It is translated as CASSNLAGGWETQYF.

Only a few counts were recorded for this clonotype. The rearrangement uses TRBV20-1 and TRBJ1-1, with unresolved D. The CDR3 has 13 amino acids. CDR1 and CDR2 (germline): DFQATT, SNEGSKA (reference sequence). Trimming cost V 2 bases and J 6 bases, with 13 bases left between them. The CDR3 region is CSARISGKAEAFF. As DNA, the CDR3 is TGCAGTGCTAGAATTTCGGGGAAGGCTGAAGCTTTCTTT.

The rearrangement joins TRBV12-3 or TRBV12-4 to TRBJ1-5; TRBD1 is a possible D gene (5 bases). V was pared by 4 bases and J by 4 bases, with 8 bases between. This CDR3 is built from 13 residues. The CDR3 DNA sequence: TGTGCCAGCAGTTCAACAGGTAATCAGCCCCAGCATTTT. As protein: CASSSTGNQPQHF.